Listed below are T cell receptor beta chains from one sample, sequenced in a study of blood T cells in healthy people across ages. Each CDR3 protein is one row after TCRdb ran MiXCR on the 5' RACE reads. Here the sample spans roughly 2 million distinct CDR3 sequences, less than 50% being singletons. Input material: blood. The origin of the receptors is a woman aged 40 to 49 in good health. CDR3s include the opening cysteine and the closing phenylalanine or tryptophan. The order of the fields is J gene, clone size, D gene, V gene, CDR3 protein, CDR3 DNA. D genes are given only for firm matches. Clone size is stated in some rows and not others, as once, few, many or a class when expanded.

TRBJ2-7 | NA | NA | TRBV20-1 | CSARDWRGSAYEQYF | TGCAGTGCTAGAGATTGGCGGGGCTCGGCCTACGAGCAGTACTTC
TRBJ2-5 | NA | NA | TRBV15 | CATSRKYQGKRQETQYF | TGTGCCACCAGCAGGAAATATCAGGGGAAGAGGCAAGAGACCCAGTACTTC
TRBJ2-3 | few | TRBD1 | TRBV6-5 | CASLIRQGADTDTQYF | TGTGCCAGCCTAATCCGACAGGGGGCGGACACAGATACGCAGTATTTT
TRBJ2-1 | NA | TRBD1 | TRBV9 | CASSDRDRGDNEQFF | TGTGCCAGCAGCGACCGGGACAGGGGAGACAATGAGCAGTTCTTC
TRBJ1-4 | NA | NA | TRBV6-1 | CASSVVAESTNEKLFF | TGTGCGAGCAGTGTTGTGGCGGAGTCAACTAATGAAAAACTGTTTTTT
TRBJ2-7 | NA | NA | TRBV14 | CASSQAALSSYEQYF | TGTGCCAGCAGCCAAGCCGCCCTGAGCTCCTACGAGCAGTACTTC
TRBJ1-6 | NA | NA | TRBV6-5 | CASSYQGTLNSPLHF | TGTGCCAGCAGTTACCAGGGCACGCTTAATTCACCCCTCCACTTT
TRBJ1-5 | once | NA | TRBV12-3/TRBV12-4 | CASRQRNQPQHF | TGTGCCAGCAGACAACGGAATCAGCCCCAGCATTTT
TRBJ2-3 | NA | NA | TRBV2 | CASREPRDTQYF | TGTGCCAGCAGGGAACCCCGAGATACGCAGTATTTT
TRBJ2-3 | NA | TRBD1 | TRBV4-3 | CASSQNQGALTDTQYF | TGCGCCAGCAGCCAAAATCAGGGGGCGCTTACAGATACGCAGTATTTT
TRBJ1-6 | once | TRBD1 | TRBV7-2 | CASSLDGQGVTPLHF | TGTGCCAGCAGCTTAGACGGACAGGGGGTGACACCCCTCCACTTT
TRBJ2-3 | NA | NA | TRBV9 | CASSALLLPTDTQYF | TGTGCCAGCAGCGCGCTCCTACTCCCCACAGATACGCAGTATTTT
TRBJ2-5 | many | NA | TRBV7-7 | CASSGQTGTQYF | TGTGCTAGCAGCGGACAGACTGGGACCCAGTACTTC
TRBJ2-7 | few | NA | TRBV5-1 | CASSFSPAYF | TGCGCCAGCAGCTTCTCACCGGCGTACTTC
TRBJ2-3 | NA | NA | TRBV4-1 | CASSPRVLDTQYF | TGCGCCAGCAGCCCGCGGGTGTTGGATACGCAGTATTTT
TRBJ2-5 | few | NA | TRBV6-5 | CASSPPAANRETQYF | TGTGCCAGCAGTCCGCCCGCAGCGAACCGGGAGACCCAGTACTTC
TRBJ2-1 | once | NA | TRBV19 | CASSIVTGAMNEQFF | TGTGCCAGTAGTATAGTTACGGGGGCGATGAATGAGCAGTTCTTC
TRBJ1-1 | NA | NA | TRBV3-1 | CASSQESPGTEAFF | TGTGCCAGCAGCCAAGAATCCCCCGGCACTGAAGCTTTCTTT
TRBJ2-3 | NA | NA | TRBV6-1 | CASQAGQSTDTQYF | TGTGCCAGCCAGGCGGGACAGAGCACAGATACGCAGTATTTT
TRBJ2-6 | NA | NA | TRBV27 | CASTQGFSGANVLTF | TGTGCCAGTACACAGGGTTTCTCTGGGGCCAACGTCCTGACTTTC
TRBJ2-3 | NA | NA | TRBV3-1 | CASRERFIDTQYF | TGTGCCAGCAGGGAGCGGTTCATCGATACGCAGTATTTT
TRBJ2-5 | NA | NA | TRBV5-6 | CASSPRTETQYF | TGTGCCAGCAGCCCACGCACGGAGACCCAGTACTTC
TRBJ2-3 | few | TRBD2 | TRBV4-3 | CASSQDFSQRGASSTDTQYF | TGCGCCAGCAGCCAAGATTTCAGCCAGCGGGGGGCCTCTAGCACAGATACGCAGTATTTT
TRBJ2-5 | NA | TRBD1 | TRBV2 | CASRSEGARETQYF | TGTGCCAGCAGGAGTGAGGGGGCGAGGGAGACCCAGTACTTC
TRBJ2-4 | NA | NA | TRBV7-9 | CASSLLVGAHDIQYF | TGTGCCAGCAGCTTACTAGTGGGGGCGCACGACATTCAGTACTTC
TRBJ2-1 | NA | NA | TRBV12-3/TRBV12-4 | CASSLRAGGVDEQFF | TGTGCCAGCAGTTTAAGGGCAGGGGGGGTGGATGAGCAGTTCTTC
TRBJ1-2 | few | TRBD1 | TRBV5-1 | CASSLDRGSYGYTF | TGCGCCAGCAGCTTGGACAGGGGTAGCTATGGCTACACCTTC
TRBJ2-5 | NA | NA | TRBV7-2 | CASSLNSGASGETQYF | TGTGCCAGCAGCTTAAATTCAGGGGCATCGGGAGAGACCCAGTACTTC
TRBJ2-1 | NA | NA | TRBV27 | CASSFVGIYNEQFF | TGTGCCAGCAGTTTTGTGGGGATCTACAATGAGCAGTTCTTC
TRBJ2-6 | NA | TRBD1 | TRBV28 | CASKRDRAGANVLTF | TGTGCCAGCAAACGGGACAGGGCAGGAGCCAACGTCCTGACTTTC
TRBJ2-7 | NA | TRBD1 | TRBV2 | CASSPTIQGVYF | TGTGCCAGCAGCCCGACGATACAGGGGGTGTACTTC
TRBJ1-6 | few | NA | TRBV5-1 | CASSPLSGQRQNSPLHF | TGCGCCAGCAGCCCGCTTAGCGGACAGAGACAAAATTCACCCCTCCACTTT
TRBJ1-2 | NA | TRBD1 | TRBV6-5 | CASSGRDRVGYGYTF | TGTGCCAGCAGTGGCCGTGACAGGGTCGGCTATGGCTACACCTTC
TRBJ1-2 | NA | TRBD1 | TRBV7-2 | CASSGGTGRGANYGYTF | TGTGCCAGCAGCGGAGGGACAGGGAGGGGAGCTAACTATGGCTACACCTTC
TRBJ2-5 | NA | TRBD2 | TRBV7-9 | CASSHPTAGGSDEQYF | TGTGCCAGCAGCCACCCCACGGCGGGGGGGTCAGATGAGCAGTACTTC
TRBJ2-1 | NA | TRBD2 | TRBV4-1 | CASSQGNSGTTIKPSYNEQFF | TGCGCCAGCAGCCAAGGTAATAGCGGGACTACAATAAAACCTTCCTACAATGAGCAGTTCTTC
TRBJ1-4 | NA | NA | TRBV21-1 | CASHVSPCRNEKLFF | TGTGCCAGCCACGTCTCGCCCTGTCGGAATGAAAAACTGTTTTTT
TRBJ2-4 | few | NA | TRBV13 | CASSIRTAYEQYF | TGTGCCAGCAGTATCCGAACCGCCTATGAGCAGTACTTC
TRBJ1-6 | NA | TRBD1 | TRBV29-1 | CSVGMGTGNNSPLHF | TGCAGCGTAGGGATGGGGACAGGGAATAACTCACCCCTCCACTTT
TRBJ2-7 | once | NA | TRBV6-5 | CAAAETGVMDEQYF | TGTGCCGCCGCGGAGACAGGTGTCATGGACGAGCAGTACTTC
TRBJ2-7 | NA | TRBD2 | TRBV7-2 | CASSPARRGGEQYF | TGTGCCAGCAGCCCCGCTAGACGGGGGGGCGAGCAGTACTTC
TRBJ2-5 | many | NA | TRBV7-2 | CASSTSGGQETQYF | TGTGCCAGCAGTACTAGTGGGGGGCAAGAGACCCAGTACTTC
TRBJ2-4 | NA | NA | TRBV4-2 | CASSQEPSGKNIQYF | TGTGCCAGCAGCCAAGAGCCCAGCGGTAAAAACATTCAGTACTTC
TRBJ1-1 | NA | NA | TRBV6-6 | CASIDIITEAFF | TGTGCCAGCATTGACATAATTACTGAAGCTTTCTTT
TRBJ2-3 | NA | TRBD2 | TRBV4-3 | CASSQEAAGGPDTQYF | TGCGCCAGCAGCCAAGAAGCAGCGGGGGGGCCAGATACGCAGTATTTT
TRBJ2-5 | once | TRBD2 | TRBV9 | CASSVRGVSGGQETQYF | TGTGCCAGCAGTGTCCGGGGAGTGAGCGGGGGCCAAGAGACCCAGTACTTC
TRBJ2-1 | once | NA | TRBV15 | CATSRMDRSYNEQFF | TGTGCCACCAGCAGGATGGACAGATCCTACAATGAGCAGTTCTTC
TRBJ1-5 | NA | TRBD1 | TRBV7-2 | CASSLVPWDSFQGQPQHF | TGTGCCAGCAGCTTAGTCCCTTGGGACAGTTTCCAGGGCCAGCCCCAGCATTTT
TRBJ2-1 | NA | TRBD2 | TRBV4-3 | CASSRVSGGANEQFF | TGCGCCAGCAGCCGAGTTAGCGGGGGGGCGAATGAGCAGTTCTTC
TRBJ2-5 | many | TRBD2 | TRBV28 | CASSLSGGAGETQYF | TGTGCCAGCAGCCTTAGCGGGGGGGCGGGAGAGACCCAGTACTTC
TRBJ2-5 | few | TRBD1 | TRBV20-1 | CSVSGQGVGETQYF | TGCAGTGTCTCCGGACAGGGAGTGGGAGAGACCCAGTACTTC
TRBJ2-4 | many | TRBD1 | TRBV29-1 | CSVVKNRGRLAKNIQYF | TGCAGCGTTGTTAAGAACAGGGGGCGATTGGCCAAAAACATTCAGTACTTC
TRBJ2-2 | NA | NA | TRBV10-3 | CALLGDGGELFF | TGTGCCCTTCTTGGGGATGGCGGGGAGCTGTTTTTT